Following are 14 T cell receptor beta chains from one sample sequenced in a study of T cell responses to AZD1222 COVID-19 vaccine. Sequencing was performed with immunoSEQ multiplex PCR; in TCRdb, only in-frame clones are kept and a portion is missing. The sample carries approximately 110,000 clones, around 86% recorded once. Sequences were derived from peripheral blood, sampled on day 0 of AZD1222 vaccination. The receptor set was obtained from an adult in good health.

The V and J genes are TRBV5-5 and TRBJ1-1; no clear D gene. V shed 2 bases and J shed 0 bases, with 11 bases lying between them. Germline V lookup: CDR1 SGHKS, CDR2 YYEKEE (reference sequence). CDR3 length: 15 residues. DNA for the CDR3: TGTGCCAGCAGCTTCTCCGCGACCATGAACACTGAAGCTTTCTTT. Amino acids: CASSFSATMNTEAFF.

The rearrangement uses TRBV19 and TRBJ1-2; TRBD1 agrees at 9 bases. This CDR3 is built from 15 residues. Germline trimming cut 5 bases from V and 4 bases from J; bases unmatched to any gene: 8. Germline lookup yields CDR1 LNHDA and CDR2 SQIVND (reference sequence). CDR3 coding DNA: TGTGCCAGTAGTGTCACAGGGGGCGCTCGCTATGGCTACACCTTC. It yields the protein CASSVTGGARYGYTF.

The rearrangement joins TRBV12-3 or TRBV12-4 to TRBJ2-3, with D perhaps TRBD2 (5 bases). Trimming pared 6 bases from V and 5 bases from J, leaving 12 bases between. The CDR3 is made up of 13 amino acids. CDR3 bases: TGTGCCAGCAGCTTCAATGCGGGAGATACGCAGTATTTT. Translated: CASSFNAGDTQYF.

This clone turned up a few times. V is TRBV29-1 and J is TRBJ1-2; TRBD1 might be the D (6 bases). The CDR3 loop spans 13 amino acids. Per germline, CDR1 SQVTM and CDR2 ANQGSEA. V shed 8 bases and J shed 0 bases, with 13 bases lying between them. The CDR3 nucleotides read TGCAGCACTTCCGGACAGACTAACTATGGCTACACCTTC. Encoded protein: CSTSGQTNYGYTF.

The chain recombines TRBV4-2 with TRBJ1-3; 9 nucleotides line up with TRBD1. J was trimmed by 1 base and V by 1 base; bases with no gene match: 8. The CDR3 covers 18 residues. Germline V gene sequence: CDR1 LGHNA, CDR2 YNFKEQ. CDR3 coding DNA: TGTGCCAGCAGCCAAGCACAGGGGGCGTTCCCTTCTGGAAACACCATATATTTT. This translates into CASSQAQGAFPSGNTIYF.

This clone was observed once. The chain employs TRBV15 and TRBJ2-3, with 8 bases lining up with TRBD1. There are 15 residues in the CDR3. In germline, CDR1 is LNHNV, CDR2 YYDKDF (reference sequence). The V segment lost 4 bases and the J segment 2 bases; nucleotides outside the gene matches: 5. In DNA, the CDR3 is TGTGCCACCAGCACCGGACAGGGCCTCACAGATACGCAGTATTTT. The encoded protein is CATSTGQGLTDTQYF.

The gene calls are TRBV29-1 and TRBJ1-5; D might be TRBD1 (5 bases). Trimming pared 6 bases from V and 4 bases from J, leaving 10 bases between. The germline V gene has CDR1 SQVTM and CDR2 ANQGSEA. This CDR3 spans 12 amino acids. CDR3 DNA: TGCAGCGTGGGGGACCTTAATCAGCCCCAGCATTTT. Protein sequence: CSVGDLNQPQHF.

The rearrangement uses TRBV6-1 and TRBJ1-2, with D unclear. Trimming left V 3 bases short and J 3 bases short, with 11 bases between. The germline CDR1 and CDR2 sequences are MNHNS and SASEGT. The CDR3 sequence is 14 residues long. The DNA for the CDR3 is TGTGCCAGCAGTGATCCGGGCCGCGACTATGGCTACACCTTC. This encodes CASSDPGRDYGYTF.

The chain recombines TRBV3-1 (or the pseudogene TRBV3-2) with TRBJ1-1, with D hard to call. The CDR3 sequence is 14 residues long. The V end was cut by 5 bases, the J end by 2 bases, with 12 bases between. Looked up from germline, CDR1 is LGHDT and CDR2 is YNNKEL (reference sequence). CDR3 nucleotide sequence: TGTGCCAGCAGCAGGACCCTCTCCAACACTGAAGCTTTCTTT. Amino acids: CASSRTLSNTEAFF.

The rearrangement links TRBV7-9 to TRBJ2-1; no clear D. The CDR3 loop spans 13 amino acids. V lost 5 bases and J lost 6, with 11 bases in between. CDR1 and CDR2 from the germline V gene are SEHNR and FQNEAQ (reference sequence). The CDR3 nucleotides are TGTGCCAGCAGCCTCCCCGGTTTCAATGAGCAGTTCTTC. It translates to CASSLPGFNEQFF.

This clone is a singleton in its sample. The chain has TRBV21-1 and TRBJ1-1. TRBV21-1 is termed a pseudogene. This CDR3 contains 15 residues. CDR3: CASSSEGSMNTEAFF. CDR3 nucleotide sequence: TGTGCCAGCAGCAGCGAGGGGAGTATGAACACTGAAGCTTTCTTT.

This clone was counted only a few times. The chain is built from TRBV4-2 and TRBJ2-1; D gene uncertain. V was shortened by 3 bases and J by 4 bases, with 16 bases between the two germline ends. From germline, CDR1 is LGHNA and CDR2 YNFKEQ. This CDR3 is built from 16 residues. Here the CDR3 reads CASSHTLEATYNEQFF. In nucleotides, the CDR3 is TGTGCCAGCAGCCACACCCTTGAGGCTACATACAATGAGCAGTTCTTC.

The V and J genes are TRBV20-1 and TRBJ1-2; D gene unclear. Germline CDR1 DFQATT, CDR2 SNEGSKA (reference sequence). This CDR3 has 9 residues. V lost 3 bases and J 6 bases, leaving 2 bases between the germline ends. The CDR3 region has the DNA TGCAGTGCTAGCGATGGCTACACCTTC. This sequence encodes CSASDGYTF.

This chain links TRBV2 with TRBJ2-3, with a weak D call TRBD2 (6 bases). Germline loops: CDR1 SNHLY, CDR2 FYNNEI. The V and J ends lost 3 bases and 14 bases respectively, with 12 bases between them. This CDR3 comprises 11 residues. The CDR3 nucleotides read TGTGCCAGCAGTGATGCGGGGTGGTTGTATTTT. Encoded protein: CASSDAGWLYF.